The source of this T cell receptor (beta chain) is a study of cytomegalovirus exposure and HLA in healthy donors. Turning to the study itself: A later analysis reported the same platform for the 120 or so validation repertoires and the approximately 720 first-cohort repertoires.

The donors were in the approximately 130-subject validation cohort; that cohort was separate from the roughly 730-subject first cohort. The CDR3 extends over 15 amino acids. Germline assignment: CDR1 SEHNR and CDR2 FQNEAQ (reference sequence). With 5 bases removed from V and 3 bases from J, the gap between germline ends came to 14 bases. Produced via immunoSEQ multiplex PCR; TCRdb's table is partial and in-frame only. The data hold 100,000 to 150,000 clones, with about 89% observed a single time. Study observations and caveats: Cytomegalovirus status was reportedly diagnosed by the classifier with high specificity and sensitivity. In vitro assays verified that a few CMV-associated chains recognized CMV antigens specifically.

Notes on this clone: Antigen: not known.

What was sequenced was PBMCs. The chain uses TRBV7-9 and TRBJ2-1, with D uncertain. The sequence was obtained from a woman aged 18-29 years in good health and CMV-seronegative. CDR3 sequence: CASSLLDKNYNEQFF. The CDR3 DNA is TGTGCCAGCAGCCTCCTTGACAAAAACTACAATGAGCAGTTCTTC.